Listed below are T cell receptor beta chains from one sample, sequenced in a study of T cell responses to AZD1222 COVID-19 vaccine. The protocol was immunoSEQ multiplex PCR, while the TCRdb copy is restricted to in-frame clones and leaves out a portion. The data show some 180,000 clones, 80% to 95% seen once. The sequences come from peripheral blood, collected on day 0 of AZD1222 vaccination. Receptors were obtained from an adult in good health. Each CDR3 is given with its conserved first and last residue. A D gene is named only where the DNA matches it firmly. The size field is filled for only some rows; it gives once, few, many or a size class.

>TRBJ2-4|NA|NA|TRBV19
CASSTPKGGTLGAKNIQYF
TGTGCCAGTAGTACGCCTAAAGGCGGAACACTAGGAGCCAAAAACATTCAGTACTTC
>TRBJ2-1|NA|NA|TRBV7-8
CASSLALGDEQFF
TGTGCCAGCAGCTTAGCGCTTGGGGATGAGCAGTTCTTC
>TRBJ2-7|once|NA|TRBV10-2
CASSVGGTSYEQYF
TGCGCCAGCAGTGTGGGGGGCACTTCCTACGAGCAGTACTTC
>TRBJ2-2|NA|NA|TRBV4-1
CASSPTYTGELFF
TGCGCCAGCAGCCCCACATACACCGGGGAGCTGTTTTTT
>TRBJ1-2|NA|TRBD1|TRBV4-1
CASSQVSQEGARYTF
TGCGCCAGCAGCCAAGTGAGTCAGGAGGGGGCGAGATACACCTTC
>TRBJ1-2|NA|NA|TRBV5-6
CASSPQGVISGYTF
TGTGCCAGCAGCCCCCAAGGGGTGATAAGTGGCTACACCTTC
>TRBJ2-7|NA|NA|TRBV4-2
CASSQAAGTGYEQYF
TGTGCCAGCAGCCAAGCGGCCGGGACGGGCTACGAGCAGTACTTC
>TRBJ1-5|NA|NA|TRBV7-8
CASSLVTGYSNQPQHF
TGTGCCAGCAGCTTAGTAACAGGATATAGCAATCAGCCCCAGCATTTT
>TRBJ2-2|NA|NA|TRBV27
CASSLRGAGELFF
TGTGCCAGCAGTTTAAGGGGTGCCGGGGAGCTGTTTTTT
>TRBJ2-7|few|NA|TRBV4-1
CASSQHSGGRSYEQYF
TGCGCCAGCAGCCAGCATTCCGGGGGCCGCTCCTACGAGCAGTACTTC
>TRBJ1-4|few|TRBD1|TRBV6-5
CASSPGGGGGEKLFF
TGTGCCAGCAGCCCCGGAGGGGGAGGGGGCGAAAAACTGTTTTTT
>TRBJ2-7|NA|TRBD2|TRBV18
CASSPGRASGSEQYF
TGTGCCAGCTCACCAGGAAGAGCGAGCGGGAGTGAGCAGTACTTC
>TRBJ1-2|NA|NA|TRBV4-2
CASSQADRNYGYTF
TGTGCCAGCAGCCAAGCCGACAGAAACTATGGCTACACCTTC
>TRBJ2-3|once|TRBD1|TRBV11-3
CASSPEGQIPTDTQYF
TGTGCCAGCAGCCCAGAGGGACAGATTCCCACAGATACGCAGTATTTT
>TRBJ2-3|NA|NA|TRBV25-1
CASSFRPDTQYF
TGTGCCAGCAGTTTCCGGCCAGATACGCAGTATTTT
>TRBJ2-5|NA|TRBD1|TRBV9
CASSVGGQPFTQYF
TGTGCCAGCAGCGTAGGGGGACAGCCTTTCACCCAGTACTTC
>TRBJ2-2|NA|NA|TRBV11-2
CASSLAAGNTGELFF
TGTGCCAGCAGCTTAGCAGCGGGGAACACCGGGGAGCTGTTTTTT
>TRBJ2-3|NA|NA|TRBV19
CASSLRGSGTDTQYF
TGTGCCAGTAGCCTTCGGGGTTCCGGCACAGATACGCAGTATTTT
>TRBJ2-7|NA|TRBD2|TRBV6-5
CASKQTSGAREQYF
TGTGCCAGCAAGCAGACTAGCGGGGCCCGCGAGCAGTACTTC
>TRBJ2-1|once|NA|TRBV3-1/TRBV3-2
CASSQAVLPYNEQFF
TGTGCCAGCAGCCAAGCGGTTCTACCCTACAATGAGCAGTTCTTC
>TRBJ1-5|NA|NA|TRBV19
CASSIQGSNQPQHF
TGTGCCAGTAGTATCCAGGGTAGCAATCAGCCCCAGCATTTT
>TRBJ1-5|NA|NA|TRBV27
CASSSFGGKYSNQPQHF
TGTGCCAGCAGTTCGTTCGGGGGGAAGTATAGCAATCAGCCCCAGCATTTT
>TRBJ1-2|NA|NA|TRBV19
CASMEGYGYTF
TGTGCCAGTATGGAGGGATATGGCTACACCTTC
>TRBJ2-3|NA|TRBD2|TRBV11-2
CASSLEGTSGAGTDTQYF
TGTGCCAGCAGCTTAGAGGGGACTAGCGGGGCCGGCACAGATACGCAGTATTTT
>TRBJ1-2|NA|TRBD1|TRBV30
CAWSVGTGNGYTF
TGTGCCTGGAGTGTGGGGACAGGGAATGGCTACACCTTC
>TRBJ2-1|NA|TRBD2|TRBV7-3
CASSLSGGSYNEQFF
TGTGCCAGCAGCTTAAGCGGGGGTTCCTACAATGAGCAGTTCTTC
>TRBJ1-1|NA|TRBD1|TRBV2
CASSRQGGNTEAFF
TGTGCCAGCAGTCGACAGGGGGGAAACACTGAAGCTTTCTTT
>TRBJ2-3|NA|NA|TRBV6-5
CASSYRDPTDTQYF
TGTGCCAGCAGCTACAGGGATCCGACAGATACGCAGTATTTT
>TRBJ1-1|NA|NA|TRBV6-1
CASSEAARGTEAFF
TGTGCCAGCAGTGAGGCCGCCAGAGGAACTGAAGCTTTCTTT
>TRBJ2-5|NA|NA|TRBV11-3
CASSLTYQETQYF
TGTGCCAGCAGCTTAACGTACCAAGAGACCCAGTACTTC
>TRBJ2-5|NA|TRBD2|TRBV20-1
CSASNQRERLETQYF
TGCAGTGCTAGTAACCAGCGGGAGAGGTTGGAGACCCAGTACTTC
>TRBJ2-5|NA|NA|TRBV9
CASSVAGAGYQETQYF
TGTGCCAGCAGCGTAGCAGGCGCAGGGTACCAAGAGACCCAGTACTTC
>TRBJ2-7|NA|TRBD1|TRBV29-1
CSVAGQGDEQYF
TGCAGCGTCGCGGGACAGGGGGACGAGCAGTACTTC
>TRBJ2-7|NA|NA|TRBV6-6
CASSPHIADGSSYEQYF
TGTGCCAGCAGTCCACACATAGCGGACGGGAGCTCCTACGAGCAGTACTTC
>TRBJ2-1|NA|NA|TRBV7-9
CASSRDGPYNEQFF
TGTGCCAGCAGCCGGGACGGTCCTTACAATGAGCAGTTCTTC
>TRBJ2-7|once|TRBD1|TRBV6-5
CASRDRVYEQYF
TGTGCCAGCCGGGACAGGGTTTACGAGCAGTACTTC
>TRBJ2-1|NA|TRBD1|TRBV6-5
CASSFDRGPFNEQFF
TGTGCCAGCAGTTTCGACAGGGGGCCGTTCAATGAGCAGTTCTTC
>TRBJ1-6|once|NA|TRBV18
CASSPGEGNNSPLHF
TGTGCCAGCTCCCCCGGTGAGGGAAATAATTCACCCCTCCACTTT
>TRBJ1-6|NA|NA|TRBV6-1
CASSETESYNSPLHF
TGTGCCAGCAGTGAAACAGAAAGCTATAATTCACCCCTCCACTTT
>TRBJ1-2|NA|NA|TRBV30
CAWSVHSHYGYTF
TGTGCCTGGAGTGTTCACAGCCACTATGGCTACACCTTC
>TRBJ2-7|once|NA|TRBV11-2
CASSSRSSREDEQYF
TGTGCCAGCAGCTCCCGTTCCAGCCGCGAGGACGAGCAGTACTTC
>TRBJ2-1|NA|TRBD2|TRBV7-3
CASSPKGAGEDEQFF
TGTGCCAGCAGCCCCAAAGGTGCGGGAGAGGACGAGCAGTTCTTC
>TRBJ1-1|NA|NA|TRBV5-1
CASSSGGAAYTEAFF
TGCGCCAGCAGCAGCGGCGGGGCCGCTTACACTGAAGCTTTCTTT
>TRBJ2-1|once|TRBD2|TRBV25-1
CASSESSGKDNEQFF
TGTGCCAGCAGTGAATCCAGCGGGAAGGATAATGAGCAGTTCTTC
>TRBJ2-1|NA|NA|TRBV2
CASSKASYNEQFF
TGTGCCAGCAGTAAAGCCTCCTACAATGAGCAGTTCTTC
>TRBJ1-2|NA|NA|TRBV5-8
CASSSRDTTNYGYTF
TGTGCCAGCAGCTCCCGGGACACGACCAACTATGGCTACACCTTC
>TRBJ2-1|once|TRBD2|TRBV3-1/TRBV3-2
CASSPRTRTYNEQFF
TGTGCCAGCAGCCCCCGGACTAGAACCTACAATGAGCAGTTCTTC
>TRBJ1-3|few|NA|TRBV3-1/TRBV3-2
CASSLVRSGNTIYF
TGTGCCAGCAGCTTAGTGCGTTCTGGAAACACCATATATTTT
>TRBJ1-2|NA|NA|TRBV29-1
CSVVAGDYGYTF
TGCAGCGTTGTAGCAGGGGACTATGGCTACACCTTC
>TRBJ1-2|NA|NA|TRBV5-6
CASSLNGRVGYGYTF
TGTGCCAGCAGCTTAAATGGCAGGGTGGGCTATGGCTACACCTTC
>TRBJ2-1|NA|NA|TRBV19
CASSIFNEQFF
TGTGCCAGTAGTATATTCAATGAGCAGTTCTTC
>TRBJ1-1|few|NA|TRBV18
CASSLGRTEAFF
TGTGCCAGCTCACTGGGTAGGACTGAAGCTTTCTTT
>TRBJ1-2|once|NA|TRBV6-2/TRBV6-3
CASSPTATYGYTF
TGTGCCAGCAGCCCGACAGCCACCTATGGCTACACCTTC
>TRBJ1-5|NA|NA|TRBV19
CASTNPSGSNQPQHF
TGTGCCAGTACCAACCCTTCTGGGAGCAATCAGCCCCAGCATTTT
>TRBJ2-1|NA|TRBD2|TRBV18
CASSRTSGDNEQFF
TGTGCCAGCTCAAGGACTAGCGGCGACAATGAGCAGTTCTTC
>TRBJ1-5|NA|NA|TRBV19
CASTPSFGGWPQHF
TGTGCCAGTACCCCTTCGTTCGGGGGATGGCCCCAGCATTTT
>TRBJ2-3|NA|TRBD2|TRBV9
CASSAGLRTDTQYF
TGTGCCAGCAGCGCGGGACTACGCACAGATACGCAGTATTTT
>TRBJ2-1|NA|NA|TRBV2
CASMAGLATYNEQFF
TGTGCCAGCATGGCGGGGCTAGCGACCTACAATGAGCAGTTCTTC